What follows are 17 T cell receptor beta chains derived from one specimen sequenced in a study of tumor and adjacent non-tumor tissue in lung cancer. The library came from three nested PCR rounds adapted from ARM-PCR protocols. TCRdb reprocessed the multiplex PCR reads with MiXCR, giving one entry per CDR3 protein. The sample yields some 100,000 distinct CDR3 sequences, approximately 71% seen once. This sample's RNA came from whole unsorted tissue. Input material: lung tumor tissue. Receptor source: an older woman with non-small cell lung cancer.

This clonotype was recorded a few times. This rearrangement joins TRBV11-3 to TRBJ2-2; no clear D. Germline V lookup: CDR1 SGHNT, CDR2 YENEEA. This CDR3 contains 11 residues. Trimming removed 8 bases at V and 4 bases at J, with 5 bases between. CDR3 in DNA: TGTGCCAGCCAGGTCACCGGGGAGCTGTTTTTT. Its protein is CASQVTGELFF. Supplemented by reference TRBV11-3 and TRBJ2-2, the full variable domain reads EAGVVQSPRYKIIEKKQPVAFWCNPISGHNTLYWYLQNLGQGPELLIRYENEEAVDDSQLPKDRFSAERLKGVDSTLKIQPAELGDSAVYLCASQVTGELFFGEGSRLTVL.

The chain joins TRBV29-1 to TRBJ2-1, with 7 bases identical to TRBD1. V lost 6 bases, J lost 6 bases, and 14 bases stayed unmatched. CDR1 is SQVTM and CDR2 is ANQGSEA in the germline V gene. The CDR3 is 15 residues long. CDR3 residues: CSVIYPDRASNEQFF. The DNA of the CDR3 is TGCAGCGTCATATACCCCGACAGGGCAAGCAATGAGCAGTTCTTC.

Worth noting for this clonotype: A single base separates this from a much larger clone, so it may be a read error. The J gene is TRBJ1-2, the V gene TRBV12-3 or TRBV12-4; 8 bases fit TRBD1. The CDR3 covers 13 residues. Trimming cost V 6 bases and J 7 bases; bases outside gene matches: 7. The CDR3 here is CASSPQGGVGYTF. CDR3 sequence (DNA): TGTGCCAGCAGCCCACAGGGGGGGGTTGGCTACACCTTC.

In this sample, this clonotype turned up once. A much larger clonotype is one base distant, so this may be a read error. The gene calls are TRBV4-3 and TRBJ2-3, with TRBD2 identical over 7 bases. Germline values: CDR1 LGHNA, CDR2 YSLEER. This CDR3 is 15 amino acids long. The CDR3 bases are TGCGCCAGCAACCAAGATAGCGGGTCTGTTGATACGCAGTATTTT. Its translation: CASNQDSGSVDTQYF.

CDR3 DNA: TGTGCTAGTGGTTGCCGAATAGGGATCGGACTTTGGGAGACCCAGTACTTC. The encoded protein is CASGCRIGIGLWETQYF. The gene calls are TRBV12-5 and TRBJ2-5; D might be TRBD2 (5 bases). The CDR3 has 17 amino acids. Germline assignment: CDR1 LGHNT and CDR2 FRNRAP. V gave up 4 bases and J gave up 5 bases, with 23 bases separating them.

For this clonotype: One junction end does not reproduce the germline sequence, and a read error may be involved. The V call is TRBV7-8, the J call TRBJ1-6, with D perhaps TRBD1 (6 bases). This CDR3 contains 15 residues. Looked up from germline, CDR1 is SGHVS and CDR2 is FQNEAQ. The CDR3 DNA sequence: TGTGCCAGCAGCCTACGTCCGCAGGGGAATTCACTCCTCCACTTT. As protein: CASSLRPQGNSLLHF.

A remark on this clonotype: The CDR3 end shows no conserved phenylalanine or tryptophan, and so a read error is likely. This chain uses TRBV4-2 with TRBJ1-2; tentative D call: TRBD1 (6 bases). Germline loops: CDR1 LGHNA, CDR2 YNFKEQ. This CDR3 has 14 amino acids. The CDR3 nucleotides are TGTGCCAGCAGCCACAACAGGGCTGCCTATGGATACACCTCC. Protein: CASSHNRAAYGYTS.

As regards this clonotype: A much bigger clone sits one base away, suggesting this may be a read error. The V gene is TRBV6-5, the J gene TRBJ1-1, with D unclear. Germline CDR1 MNHEY, CDR2 SVGAGI. This CDR3 comprises 15 residues. Trimming took 5 bases from V and 4 from J, leaving 17 bases between them. The DNA of the CDR3 is TGTGCCAGCAGTCCCTTTGGCGGGTCGGGCACTGAAGCTTTCTTT. Protein product: CASSPFGGSGTEAFF.

Of note for this clonotype: A single base separates this from a much larger clone, so it may be a read error. The CDR3 end shows no conserved phenylalanine or tryptophan, and so a read error is likely. This chain links TRBV14 with TRBJ1-2; no reliable D call. Germline V gives CDR1 SGHDN, CDR2 FVKESK. Trimming removed 4 bases at V and 2 bases at J, with 8 bases between. This CDR3 comprises 13 residues. CDR3 sequence: CASSPRRNYGYTV. The CDR3 DNA reads TGTGCCAGCAGCCCACGACGGAACTATGGCTACACCGTC.

Notes on this clonotype: An end of the junction does not agree with germline; a read error may underlie this. The chain recombines TRBV4-2 with TRBJ2-2; D tentatively reads TRBD1 or TRBD2 (5 bases each). The CDR3 consists of 16 residues. From germline, CDR1 is LGHNA and CDR2 YNFKEQ. CDR3 sequence reads: CASGQVQGVGTRELFF. CDR3 coding DNA: TGTGCCAGCGGCCAAGTTCAGGGAGTAGGCACCAGGGAGCTGTTTTTT.

On this clonotype itself: Lacking the conserved final phenylalanine or tryptophan, this CDR3 likely reflects a read error. The rearrangement joins TRBV5-6 to TRBJ1-1; TRBD1 is a possible D gene (5 bases). Per germline, CDR1 SGHDT and CDR2 YYEEEE. V was trimmed by 1 base and J by 8 bases, leaving 15 bases between them. The CDR3 has 14 residues. The CDR3 spells CASSLRGTLKEAFL. In DNA, the CDR3 is TGTGCCAGCAGCTTGAGAGGGACCCTCAAAGAAGCTTTCCTT.

This clonotype was found many times. CDR3 nucleotides: TGTGCCAGCAGTTACCCGGCATTCTATGGCTACACCTTC. It codes for CASSYPAFYGYTF. The chain links TRBV6-2 or TRBV6-3 to TRBJ1-2, with D hard to call. The ends were cut back, 2 bases at V and 4 bases at J, with 8 bases in the middle. The length of the CDR3 is 13 residues. Germline loops: CDR1 MNHEY, CDR2 SVGEGT.

As regards this clonotype: The junction shows a germline mismatch at one end, possibly a read error. This chain links TRBV11-2 with TRBJ2-2; possibly TRBD2 for D (5 bases). The CDR3 has 16 amino acids. From germline, CDR1 is SGHAT and CDR2 FQNNGV. CDR3 DNA sequence: TGTGTCAGCAGCTTAGCATTGGCGGCGCACACCGGGGAGATGTTTTTT. It codes for CVSSLALAAHTGEMFF.

The chain combines TRBV4-2 with TRBJ2-1, with a possible D match to TRBD2 (6 bases). V was cut by 0 bases and J by 9 bases, with 24 bases left in between. Germline V lookup: CDR1 LGHNA, CDR2 YNFKEQ. The CDR3 is 18 residues long. The chain's CDR3 is CASSQESSSGSSVSEQFF. The CDR3 DNA is TGTGCCAGCAGCCAAGAATCGTCCTCCGGGAGTAGCGTGAGTGAGCAGTTCTTC.

This clonotype was counted ten times or more. V and J are TRBV12-3 or TRBV12-4 and TRBJ2-7; 8 bases match TRBD2. The CDR3 sequence is 15 residues long. Losses at the gene ends were 10 bases for V and 0 bases for J; bases not matched to a gene: 11. CDR3 residues: CATVAGQGSSYEQYF. DNA of the CDR3: TGTGCCACGGTAGCGGGGCAGGGTAGCTCCTACGAGCAGTACTTC.

On this clonotype: One end of the junction fails to match germline, which may point to a read error. V and J are TRBV20-1 and TRBJ2-7; D not certain. The germline CDR1 and CDR2 sequences are DFQATT and SNEGSKA (reference sequence). The CDR3 has 14 amino acids. The CDR3: CSARVSANSYEHYF. The CDR3 region has the DNA TGCAGTGCTAGAGTTTCAGCGAACTCCTACGAGCATTACTTC.

The rearrangement joins TRBV20-1 to TRBJ1-2; perhaps TRBD1 as D (6 bases). The CDR3 contains 14 residues. V lost 7 bases and J lost 6, with 21 bases in between. Germline CDR1 is DFQATT and CDR2 is SNEGSKA (reference sequence). CDR3 sequence: CSVLPGHGGHGYTF. Written as DNA, the CDR3 is TGCAGTGTTCTACCCGGACATGGGGGCCATGGCTACACCTTC.